The rows below give T cell receptor beta chains drawn from one sample of a study of blood T cell repertoires in COVID-19. This table comes from immunoSEQ multiplex PCR, and its TCRdb copy is limited to in-frame clones, with some not included. The sample has about 50,000 clones; around 88% are singletons. Material for sequencing was peripheral blood. These receptors were taken from a woman aged 55-70 years with acute or convalescent COVID-19. CDR3s include the opening cysteine and the closing phenylalanine or tryptophan. A D gene is named only where the DNA matches it firmly. Rows give clone size only sometimes, using once, few, many, or a class for an expanded clone.

NA	NA	TRBV5-4	TRBJ2-7	CASSLQETISEQYF	TGTGCCAGCAGCCTGCAAGAGACTATTTCCGAGCAGTACTTC
NA	NA	TRBV5-6	TRBJ1-1	CASRRRGVLLEGTEAFF	TGTGCCAGCAGGCGCCGGGGGGTCCTCCTGGAGGGCACTGAAGCTTTCTTT
NA	TRBD1	TRBV5-6	TRBJ2-3	CASSQLGTGATDTQYF	TGTGCCAGCAGCCAACTTGGGACAGGGGCCACAGATACGCAGTATTTT
NA	TRBD1	TRBV7-6	TRBJ1-4	CASSPDRGSNEKLFF	TGTGCCAGCAGCCCTGACAGGGGGTCTAATGAAAAACTGTTTTTT
NA	TRBD1	TRBV27	TRBJ1-4	CASSLSKTGTGVEKLFF	TGTGCCAGCAGTTTATCGAAAACCGGGACAGGGGTTGAAAAACTGTTTTTT
NA	TRBD1	TRBV30	TRBJ2-7	CAWSSSEDRVTYEQYF	TGTGCCTGGAGCTCCTCAGAGGACAGGGTAACCTACGAGCAGTACTTC
NA	TRBD2	TRBV6-1	TRBJ2-1	CASSELPLAGSGFF	TGTGCCAGCAGTGAATTGCCTCTAGCGGGGAGTGGGTTCTTC
NA	TRBD1	TRBV5-6	TRBJ2-7	CASSWGTGLNYEQYF	TGTGCCAGCAGCTGGGGGACAGGGCTAAACTACGAGCAGTACTTC
NA	NA	TRBV7-6	TRBJ1-5	CASSLAPPTVVGNQPQHF	TGTGCCAGCAGCTTAGCGCCCCCGACAGTTGTTGGCAATCAGCCCCAGCATTTT
NA	NA	TRBV2	TRBJ2-7	CASSERQGSYEQYF	TGTGCCAGCAGTGAGCGGCAGGGTTCCTACGAGCAGTACTTC
NA	TRBD2	TRBV5-1	TRBJ2-1	CASSFTSGRAEQFF	TGCGCCAGCAGTTTTACTAGCGGGAGGGCTGAGCAGTTCTTC
NA	TRBD1	TRBV2	TRBJ1-1	CASTQGANTEAFF	TGTGCCAGCACCCAGGGGGCAAACACTGAAGCTTTCTTT
NA	TRBD1	TRBV12-5	TRBJ1-5	CASGFLRGIGSQGGGNQPQHF	TGTGCTAGTGGTTTCCTAAGGGGGATCGGGTCCCAGGGGGGTGGCAATCAGCCCCAGCATTTT
few	TRBD1	TRBV5-1	TRBJ1-6	CASSPGTGNSPLHF	TGCGCCAGCAGCCCAGGGACAGGAAATTCACCCCTCCACTTT
once	NA	TRBV5-1	TRBJ1-5	CASSLGAENQPQHF	TGCGCCAGCAGCTTGGGTGCGGAAAATCAGCCCCAGCATTTT
NA	TRBD1	TRBV6-5	TRBJ1-1	CASSYMGQAAEAFF	TGTGCCAGCAGTTACATGGGACAGGCGGCTGAAGCTTTCTTT
NA	NA	TRBV2	TRBJ2-5	CASLVWTQETQYF	TGTGCCAGCCTGGTCTGGACACAAGAGACCCAGTACTTC
NA	NA	TRBV5-1	TRBJ1-2	CASSLDFNGYTF	TGCGCCAGCAGCCTGGACTTTAATGGCTACACCTTC
NA	TRBD1	TRBV7-3	TRBJ2-2	CASSSQGARTGELFF	TGTGCCAGCAGCTCACAGGGGGCGCGGACCGGGGAGCTGTTTTTT
NA	NA	TRBV12-3/TRBV12-4	TRBJ2-5	CASSRVHETQYF	TGTGCCAGCAGTCGGGTCCACGAGACCCAGTACTTC
NA	TRBD1	TRBV18	TRBJ1-4	CASSQDRASANEKLFF	TGTGCCAGCTCACAAGACAGGGCGTCGGCTAATGAAAAACTGTTTTTT
NA	NA	TRBV29-1	TRBJ2-2	CSVATRGSRELFF	TGCAGCGTTGCAACCAGGGGTAGTAGGGAGCTGTTTTTT
NA	TRBD1	TRBV5-1	TRBJ2-7	CASSLAPTGGYEQYF	TGCGCCAGCAGCTTGGCGCCGACAGGGGGCTACGAGCAGTACTTC
NA	NA	TRBV14	TRBJ2-2	CASSQGPRPTGELFF	TGTGCCAGCAGCCAAGGGCCACGCCCTACCGGGGAGCTGTTTTTT
NA	TRBD1	TRBV7-6	TRBJ1-1	CASSLRSSGAGGYTEAFF	TGTGCCAGCAGCTTACGCAGCTCGGGGGCAGGGGGGTACACTGAAGCTTTCTTT
NA	NA	TRBV25-1	TRBJ1-2	CASRTVNYGYTF	TGTGCCAGCAGGACAGTTAACTATGGCTACACCTTC
NA	TRBD1	TRBV6-5	TRBJ1-2	CASSYTGQGSGYTF	TGTGCCAGCAGTTATACCGGACAGGGGAGCGGCTACACCTTC
few	TRBD2	TRBV19	TRBJ2-3	CASSISSGGSTDTQYF	TGTGCCAGTAGTATATCTAGCGGGGGTAGCACAGATACGCAGTATTTT
NA	TRBD1	TRBV28	TRBJ2-7	CASSLGRGYEQYF	TGTGCCAGCAGTTTGGGCAGGGGGTACGAGCAGTACTTC
NA	NA	TRBV7-8	TRBJ1-5	CASSLALLQPQHF	TGTGCCAGCAGCTTAGCCCTCCTTCAGCCCCAGCATTTT
NA	TRBD1	TRBV18	TRBJ1-1	CASSPPTGANTEAFF	TGTGCCAGCTCACCACCGACAGGGGCGAACACTGAAGCTTTCTTT
NA	NA	TRBV6-5	TRBJ1-2	CASSFNEGAYGYTF	TGTGCCAGCAGTTTCAACGAGGGTGCCTATGGCTACACCTTC
NA	NA	TRBV2	TRBJ1-2	CASRGGQGPNYGYTF	TGTGCCAGCAGGGGGGGGCAGGGGCCCAACTATGGCTACACCTTC
NA	NA	TRBV7-3	TRBJ1-6	CASSLNPQGRNSPLHF	TGTGCCAGCAGCTTAAATCCTCAGGGGCGGAATTCACCCCTCCACTTT
NA	NA	TRBV21-1	TRBJ1-4	CASSIGTNNEKLFF	TGTGCCAGCAGCATCGGGACAAATAATGAAAAACTGTTTTTT
NA	TRBD2	TRBV3-1/TRBV3-2	TRBJ2-7	CASSRGLADEQYF	TGTGCCAGCAGCCGGGGACTAGCGGACGAGCAGTACTTC
NA	TRBD2	TRBV7-9	TRBJ2-5	CASSPARGGRAETQYF	TGTGCCAGCAGCCCCGCGAGAGGCGGGAGGGCAGAGACCCAGTACTTC
NA	NA	TRBV9	TRBJ1-2	CASSEDRNLRGGYTF	TGTGCCAGCAGCGAAGACCGGAACCTCAGGGGCGGCTACACCTTC
NA	NA	TRBV6-5	TRBJ2-6	CASSGQSGANVLTF	TGTGCCAGCAGCGGACAGTCCGGGGCCAACGTCCTGACTTTC
NA	NA	TRBV19	TRBJ2-7	CASRSDSLSYEQYF	TGTGCCAGTAGGTCGGACAGCTTATCCTACGAGCAGTACTTC
NA	NA	TRBV7-8	TRBJ2-3	CASSTSRSSEGGTDTQYF	TGTGCCAGCAGCACGTCTAGATCGAGCGAAGGGGGCACAGATACGCAGTATTTT
NA	TRBD1	TRBV19	TRBJ1-2	CASWDRRRQGGYTF	TGTGCCAGTTGGGACAGGAGGCGACAGGGGGGCTACACCTTC